The following is a T cell receptor (beta chain) sequence with its context. What antigen it recognizes has not been identified. No base qualities exist here, and no much larger clone lies one base off it. Instrument used: Illumina HiSeq 2500. TCR beta libraries were prepared by quantitative 5'-RACE with molecular barcodes. The original pipeline was this. A new computational method, built on a probabilistic model of VDJ rearrangement, was used to identify disease-linked TCR variants. Starting from the raw public reads, TCRdb applied fastp trimming at Q25, assembled clones with MiXCR and retained in-frame beta chains. Each entry merges the rows of one CDR3 protein and shows their most common DNA and genes. The V and J calls follow TCRdb's processing rather than the paper's. Counted in this sample were 450,000 to 550,000 distinct CDR3 sequences; roughly 5.3% of them appeared once. Clones ranked in the top ten supply roughly 3.2% of the sample.

The sample originates from a study of CD8 T cells in ankylosing spondylitis (dated by TCRdb to 2016 to 2017). Regarding the complete study: To find TCR variants linked to disease, the study profiled T cell receptor beta repertoires in ankylosing spondylitis patients and healthy donors. Peripheral blood was sampled, and synovial fluid was additionally collected from ankylosing spondylitis patients. In total, the full study cohort was made up of about 110 healthy donors and some 26 ankylosing spondylitis patients. Points the paper makes about the study in general: A TCR beta motif made up of several highly homologous amino acid variants appeared to be characteristic of blood from ankylosing spondylitis patients. According to the report, matched synovial fluid samples from ankylosing spondylitis patients were significantly enriched for the disease-linked clones. Some motif variants had previously been reported in the synovial fluid and blood of reactive arthritis patients, which suggests shared mechanisms of disease initiation. The disease-linked clones showed a CD8+ phenotype and occurred at relatively low frequencies in peripheral blood.

CDR1 and CDR2, looked up from the germline V gene, are LGHNA and YNFKEQ. The CDR3 runs 15 amino acids, cysteine and phenylalanine included. Only CDR3 DNA is held: 45 bases, read in frame from base 1. Trimming takes 4 bases from V and 0 bases from J, and the germline ends sit 9 bases apart. The receptor was isolated from a male donor with ankylosing spondylitis. Recombination connected TRBV4-2 to TRBJ1-4, with the D gene uncertain. The sample was blood, either unsorted or a sorted T cell fraction (not recorded which). The nucleotides read TGTGCCAGCAGCCCCGACGTGTCAACTAATGAAAAACTGTTTTTT. The encoded protein is CASSPDVSTNEKLFF.